This T cell receptor (beta chain) derives from a study of T cells in Graves' hyperthyroidism and ophthalmopathy. CDR3 length equals 12 residues. Deletions cut 5 bases from V and 8 bases from J, with 10 bases between. CDR1 is SNHLY and CDR2 is FYNNEI in the germline V gene. The study based diagnoses on clinical symptoms, serum thyroxine and TRAb, thyroid ultrasound and orbital computed tomography. 10 ml fresh peripheral blood yielded the PBMCs. Notes on this clonotype: Its antigen is still unknown.

Amplification of TCR beta CDR3 regions was performed using RNA transcripts as template. During a first-round RT-PCR of the TCR CDR3, the HTBI primer set was used. TCRdb re-called the multiplex PCR reads through MiXCR, storing one row per CDR3 protein. The top ten hold roughly 15% of the sample, which has about 500,000 distinct CDR3 sequences, roughly 15% seen once. General study findings and limits: Most clonotypes expanded in the thyroid (above 0.001) were also present in blood. The model predicted ophthalmopathy a median roughly 6.3 months before onset.

The source material was blood. The chain uses TRBV2 and TRBJ2-1; no definite D call. The TCR comes from a woman aged 18-29 years with Graves' ophthalmopathy. The CDR3 region is CASSPLVDEQFF. The DNA for the CDR3 is TGTGCCAGCAGTCCCCTAGTCGATGAGCAGTTCTTC.